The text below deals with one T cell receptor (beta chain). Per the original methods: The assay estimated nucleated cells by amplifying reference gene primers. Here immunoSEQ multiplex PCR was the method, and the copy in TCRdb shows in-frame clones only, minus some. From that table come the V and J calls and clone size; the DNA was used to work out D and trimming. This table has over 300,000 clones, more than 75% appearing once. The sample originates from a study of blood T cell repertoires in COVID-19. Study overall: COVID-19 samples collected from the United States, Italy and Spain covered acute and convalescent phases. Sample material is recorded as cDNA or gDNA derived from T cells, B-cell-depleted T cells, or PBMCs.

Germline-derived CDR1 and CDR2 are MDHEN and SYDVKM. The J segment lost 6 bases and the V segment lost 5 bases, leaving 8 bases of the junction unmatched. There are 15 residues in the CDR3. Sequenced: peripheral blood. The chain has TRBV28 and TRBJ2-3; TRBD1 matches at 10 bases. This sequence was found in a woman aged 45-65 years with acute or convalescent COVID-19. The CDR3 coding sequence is TGTGCCAGCAGTCTGGCGGGACAGGGGACCGATACGCAGTATTTT. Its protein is CASSLAGQGTDTQYF.